A selection of T cell receptor beta chains follows, all from one sample in a study of T-cell memory formation after mild COVID-19. One entry per CDR3 protein, called by TCRdb with MiXCR from the 5' RACE reads. The sample shows around 500,000 distinct CDR3 sequences, approximately 18% of them seen only once. The sample comprised PBMCs or a T cell subset sorted from them (not recorded which). These receptors all come from an adult woman who had mild COVID-19 (a few samples of this study predate the infection). Cell type and time point are not known. CDR3s include the opening cysteine and the closing phenylalanine or tryptophan. The order of the fields is CDR3 protein, CDR3 DNA, D gene, clone size, V gene, J gene. A D gene is named only where the DNA matches it firmly. Clone size is not always given. Where it is, it says once, few, many or a class for expanded clones.

CASSMMGGSYNEQFF	TGTGCCAGCAGTATGATGGGCGGGTCCTACAATGAGCAGTTCTTC	-	few	TRBV6-6	TRBJ2-1
CASSSEGRTKETQYF	TGTGCCAGCAGCTCAGAGGGACGGACTAAAGAGACCCAGTACTTC	-	many	TRBV7-9	TRBJ2-5
CASSYMRLAGSEQYF	TGTGCCAGCAGTTACATGAGACTAGCGGGATCCGAGCAGTACTTC	TRBD2	few	TRBV6-2/TRBV6-3	TRBJ2-7
CASSVEAGVDAFF	TGTGCCAGCAGTGTTGAGGCAGGGGTGGACGCTTTCTTT	-	-	TRBV6-4	TRBJ1-1
CASSFTGTKILNEQFF	TGTGCCAGCAGTTTCACGGGGACTAAGATTCTCAATGAGCAGTTCTTC	TRBD2	-	TRBV6-5	TRBJ2-1
CSASGRGEQYF	TGCAGTGCCAGCGGGAGAGGCGAGCAGTACTTC	TRBD2	few	TRBV20-1	TRBJ2-7
CATSRGGGANVLTF	TGTGCCACCAGCAGGGGTGGTGGGGCCAACGTCCTGACTTTC	-	few	TRBV15	TRBJ2-6
CASSSGTLNPNEQFF	TGCGCCAGCAGCTCCGGGACTTTAAATCCCAATGAGCAGTTCTTC	-	few	TRBV5-1	TRBJ2-1
CANRGLLTGELFF	TGTGCCAACCGGGGTCTTCTCACCGGGGAGCTGTTTTTT	-	many	TRBV7-9	TRBJ2-2
CSAREGGRGNEQFF	TGCAGTGCTAGAGAGGGGGGAAGGGGCAATGAGCAGTTCTTC	-	few	TRBV20-1	TRBJ2-1
CASSSQTSAYNEQFF	TGTGCCAGCAGTAGCCAGACTAGCGCCTACAATGAGCAGTTCTTC	TRBD2	-	TRBV2	TRBJ2-1
CASRSGLAAGNEQFF	TGCGCCAGCAGATCGGGACTAGCTGCCGGCAATGAGCAGTTCTTC	TRBD2	many	TRBV5-1	TRBJ2-1
CASSLDAVTGGEQYF	TGTGCCAGCAGCTTAGATGCAGTAACGGGGGGAGAGCAGTACTTC	TRBD2	many	TRBV7-2	TRBJ2-7
CASSRTGVEDTQYF	TGTGCCAGCAGCCGAACCGGGGTTGAAGATACGCAGTATTTT	-	few	TRBV7-3	TRBJ2-3
CASSYDRGNEQFF	TGTGCCAGCAGTTACGACAGGGGGAATGAGCAGTTCTTC	TRBD1	many	TRBV6-5	TRBJ2-1
CASSSPGPSGGVNDEQFF	TGTGCCAGCAGTTCCCCTGGCCCAAGCGGGGGGGTTAACGATGAGCAGTTCTTC	TRBD2	-	TRBV6-2/TRBV6-3	TRBJ2-1
CASSQGTGGVVDYGYTF	TGTGCCAGCAGCCAAGGGACAGGGGGCGTAGTGGACTATGGCTACACCTTC	TRBD1	-	TRBV14	TRBJ1-2
CASSEIGITYNEQFF	TGTGCCAGCAGCGAAATAGGGATTACCTACAATGAGCAGTTCTTC	-	few	TRBV27	TRBJ2-1
CATSREGGPYEQYF	TGTGCCACCAGCAGGGAGGGGGGGCCGTACGAGCAGTACTTC	-	-	TRBV15	TRBJ2-7
CASSPRDSTTGELFF	TGCGCCAGCAGCCCCCGGGACTCGACCACCGGGGAGCTGTTTTTT	-	-	TRBV5-1	TRBJ2-2
CASSLASIYEQYF	TGTGCCAGCAGCTTGGCTTCTATCTACGAGCAGTACTTC	-	few	TRBV5-4	TRBJ2-7
CSVDRMGSGNTIYF	TGCAGCGTTGACAGGATGGGCTCTGGAAACACCATATATTTT	-	few	TRBV29-1	TRBJ1-3
CASSNGATSTDTQYF	TGTGCCAGCAGCAATGGGGCTACTAGCACAGATACGCAGTATTTT	-	few	TRBV21-1	TRBJ2-3
CASIQHYNLAGVYNEQFF	TGTGCCAGCATTCAACATTACAACCTAGCGGGAGTCTACAATGAGCAGTTCTTC	TRBD2	many	TRBV6-5	TRBJ2-1
CATSDLASMNTGELFF	TGTGCCACCAGTGATTTGGCCTCGATGAACACCGGGGAGCTGTTTTTT	-	few	TRBV24-1	TRBJ2-2
CASSEGDSSSYEQYF	TGTGCCAGTAGCGAAGGGGACTCGAGCTCCTACGAGCAGTACTTC	-	-	TRBV19	TRBJ2-7
CASSQGTGPREQYF	TGCGCCAGCAGTCAGGGGACAGGCCCTCGCGAGCAGTACTTC	TRBD1	many	TRBV5-1	TRBJ2-7
CASIPGTGGNTEAFF	TGTGCCAGCATCCCCGGGACAGGGGGCAACACTGAAGCTTTCTTT	TRBD1	few	TRBV2	TRBJ1-1
CASSFGQGTDTQYF	TGCGCCAGCAGCTTTGGTCAGGGGACAGATACGCAGTATTTT	-	many	TRBV5-1	TRBJ2-3
CASSFTNIQYF	TGTGCCAGCAGTTTTACGAACATTCAGTACTTC	-	many	TRBV25-1	TRBJ2-4
CASSFRSTGLNYEQYF	TGTGCCAGCAGTTTCCGCTCGACGGGATTGAACTACGAGCAGTACTTC	-	-	TRBV27	TRBJ2-7
CSASPLAGGPNTEAFF	TGCAGTGCTAGTCCCTTGGCAGGGGGTCCGAACACTGAAGCTTTCTTT	TRBD1	few	TRBV20-1	TRBJ1-1
CASSPKTGSNYGYTF	TGTGCCAGCAGCCCAAAGACAGGCTCTAACTATGGCTACACCTTC	-	-	TRBV7-9	TRBJ1-2
CATEGGYNEQFF	TGTGCCACCGAGGGTGGCTACAATGAGCAGTTCTTC	-	-	TRBV11-2	TRBJ2-1
CSARPRSSTDTQYF	TGCAGTGCTAGACCCCGTTCGAGCACAGATACGCAGTATTTT	-	few	TRBV20-1	TRBJ2-3
CASSDRGPNYGYTF	TGTGCCAGCAGCGACAGGGGACCCAACTATGGCTACACCTTC	TRBD1	-	TRBV6-6	TRBJ1-2
CATSDLQGWTEAFF	TGTGCCACCAGTGACCTACAGGGTTGGACTGAAGCTTTCTTT	-	-	TRBV24-1	TRBJ1-1
CASSLEVGAPSF	TGTGCCAGCAGCTTAGAAGTAGGGGCGCCGTCTTTC	-	few	TRBV7-2	TRBJ2-5
CSARTGKTSTDTQYF	TGCAGCGCCCGGACAGGGAAGACTAGCACAGATACGCAGTATTTT	TRBD1	-	TRBV29-1	TRBJ2-3
CASSFSGYGDTQYF	TGTGCCAGCAGTTTCTCAGGGTACGGAGATACGCAGTATTTT	-	few	TRBV27	TRBJ2-3
CASSQGSSTDTQYF	TGTGCCAGCAGCCAAGGTAGTAGCACAGATACGCAGTATTTT	-	-	TRBV3-1	TRBJ2-3
CATDWGAEQFF	TGTGCCACGGACTGGGGAGCCGAGCAGTTCTTC	-	-	TRBV24-1	TRBJ2-1
CASSTRDSAYNEQFF	TGTGCCAGCAGCACCCGGGACTCTGCCTACAATGAGCAGTTCTTC	-	many	TRBV7-9	TRBJ2-1
CASSQGGQGTNTGELFF	TGTGCCAGCAGCCAAGGGGGACAGGGGACGAACACCGGGGAGCTGTTTTTT	TRBD1	few	TRBV7-9	TRBJ2-2
CASRLGNGRELGEQYF	TGTGCCAGCAGATTAGGGAACGGTCGGGAGCTCGGCGAGCAGTACTTC	-	few	TRBV6-2/TRBV6-3	TRBJ2-7
CASSVHRDRGLTGELFF	TGTGCCAGCAGCGTACACCGGGACAGGGGATTAACCGGGGAGCTGTTTTTT	TRBD1	few	TRBV9	TRBJ2-2
CANTTGELNQPQHF	TGTGCCAATACGACAGGGGAGCTCAATCAGCCCCAGCATTTT	TRBD1	-	TRBV19	TRBJ1-5
CASSQDLARPGNNLLNEQFF	TGCGCCAGCAGCCAAGATCTAGCACGGCCAGGGAACAACCTGCTGAATGAGCAGTTCTTC	-	-	TRBV4-3	TRBJ2-1
CSARGHPTTPGANYGYTF	TGCAGTGCTAGGGGACACCCGACCACTCCAGGGGCTAACTATGGCTACACCTTC	-	few	TRBV20-1	TRBJ1-2
CASSPPQGITDTQYF	TGTGCCAGCTCACCACCCCAGGGGATCACAGATACGCAGTATTTT	-	-	TRBV18	TRBJ2-3
CASSQEWASGLSYEQYF	TGTGCCAGCAGCCAAGAATGGGCTAGCGGGTTATCCTACGAGCAGTACTTC	TRBD2	few	TRBV4-2	TRBJ2-7
CASSRPGQGGYGYTF	TGTGCCAGCAGTCGTCCGGGACAGGGAGGCTATGGCTACACCTTC	TRBD1	few	TRBV7-9	TRBJ1-2
CASSQDPSLRNQPQHF	TGCGCCAGCAGCCAAGATCCCTCCCTTAGGAATCAGCCCCAGCATTTT	-	many	TRBV4-1	TRBJ1-5
CASRHRGRVETQYF	TGTGCCAGCAGGCACAGGGGGCGCGTGGAGACCCAGTACTTC	TRBD1	few	TRBV7-8	TRBJ2-5
CASSLFGAGGPDEQFF	TGTGCCAGCAGTTTATTTGGGGCGGGAGGGCCCGATGAGCAGTTCTTC	TRBD2	few	TRBV12-3/TRBV12-4	TRBJ2-1